This T cell receptor (beta chain) was sequenced in a study of T cells in women clearing cervical HPV infection. Study context: Case blood drawn at lesion detection; control blood after infection cleared. Whole-study findings and limits: T-cell numbers per sample were unknown and may explain richness differences.

With regard to this clone: Its antigen is not identified. Read sequence stops 3 residues before the CDR3 end, and the germline J gene provides the missing end.

Germline V lookup: CDR1 ENHRY, CDR2 SYGVKD. The CDR3 is made up of 13 amino acids. The germline V and J ends were trimmed by 10 bases and 2 bases, with 14 bases remaining between them. TCRdb's table, derived via immunoSEQ multiplex PCR, lists solely in-frame clones and lacks some. Listed are about 28,000 clones; roughly 16% falls within the top ten. The sample consisted of blood buffy coat. The receptor comes from a woman aged 18-69 years with a cervical HPV16 infection that either progressed to CIN3+ or cleared (not recorded which). This sequence joins TRBV10-3 and TRBJ1-1; D unresolved. The CDR3 is CATLRSLNTEAFF. The CDR3 bases that were read are TGTGCCACCCTCCGGTCCTTAAACACTGAA.